The 20 T cell receptor beta chains below come from one sample, sequenced in a study of T cell changes during pregnancy in multiple sclerosis. TCRdb's copy holds only in-frame clones and misses some; the assay was immunoSEQ multiplex PCR. The table has some 22,000 clones, more than 75% seen once. Specimen: CD8+ T cells from peripheral blood mononuclear cells, collected before pregnancy. The receptors derive from a female donor with multiple sclerosis, enrolled in a pregnancy study.

This sequence joins TRBV7-6 and TRBJ2-3; TRBD2 matches at 11 bases. In germline, CDR1 is SGHVS, CDR2 FNYEAQ. The CDR3 runs 16 residues. The V segment lost 5 bases and the J segment 1 base; nucleotides outside the gene matches: 5. The CDR3 loop is CASSILAGGGTDTQYF. As DNA, the CDR3 is TGTGCCAGCAGCATTTTAGCGGGAGGGGGCACAGATACGCAGTATTTT.

The V gene is TRBV2, the J gene TRBJ2-2; possibly TRBD1 for D (6 bases). The CDR3 extends over 15 amino acids. V was clipped by 4 bases and J by 10 bases, with 19 bases between them. In germline, CDR1 is SNHLY, CDR2 FYNNEI. This CDR3 is CASSGLTQGPEELFF. The CDR3 DNA reads as TGTGCCAGCAGTGGCTTGACCCAGGGGCCCGAGGAGCTGTTTTTT.

This chain links TRBV27 with TRBJ2-7; the D gene is possibly TRBD1 (7 bases). Germline CDR1 MNHEY, CDR2 SMNVEV (reference sequence). This CDR3 is built from 14 residues. V lost 3 bases, J lost 2 bases, and 11 bases lay in between. CDR3 sequence reads: CASSFGGTAYEQYF. The CDR3, as DNA: TGTGCCAGCAGTTTCGGAGGGACAGCCTACGAGCAGTACTTC.

The V and J genes are TRBV7-9 and TRBJ2-5; 7 nucleotides agree with TRBD1. Germline V lookup: CDR1 SEHNR, CDR2 FQNEAQ (reference sequence). The CDR3 spans 16 residues. V lost 0 bases and J lost 3; bases outside the gene matches: 7. Written as DNA, the CDR3 is TGTGCCAGCAGCTTAGCCCCTTCCGGGACAGAAGAGACCCAGTACTTC. Translation gives CASSLAPSGTEETQYF. The variable domain in full, with the rest retrieved from reference TRBV7-9 and TRBJ2-5, is DTGVSQNPRHKITKRGQNVTFRCDPISEHNRLYWYRQTLGQGPEFLTYFQNEAQLEKSRLLSDRFSAERPKGSFSTLEIQRTEQGDSAMYLCASSLAPSGTEETQYFGPGTRLLVL.

The V call is TRBV14, the J call TRBJ2-7, with D unclear. V gave up 0 bases and J gave up 0 bases, with 6 bases separating them. The germline V gene encodes CDR1 SGHDN and CDR2 FVKESK. This CDR3 comprises 14 residues. The CDR3 loop reads CASSQDSLSYEQYF. The CDR3 bases are TGTGCCAGCAGCCAAGACTCACTCTCCTACGAGCAGTACTTC.

The V and J genes are TRBV4-1 and TRBJ2-7, with a tentative D call TRBD2 (6 bases). This CDR3 has 16 residues. The V gene's germline CDR1 is MGHRA and CDR2 YSYEKL. V dropped 1 base and J dropped 2 bases, with 15 bases sitting between them. The CDR3 DNA is TGCGCCAGCAGCCAAGTCACGGCTAGCGCAACCTACGAGCAGTACTTC. This gives the protein CASSQVTASATYEQYF.

The chain employs TRBV9 and TRBJ1-5, with D unresolved. CDR1 is SGDLS and CDR2 is YYNGEE in the germline V gene. CDR3 length: 15 amino acids. V was clipped by 4 bases and J by 1 base, with 12 bases between them. The CDR3 is CASSTEGVSNQPQHF. CDR3 DNA: TGTGCCAGCAGCACAGAGGGAGTCAGCAATCAGCCCCAGCATTTT.

The gene calls are TRBV5-4 and TRBJ2-1, with D perhaps TRBD1 (6 bases). The germline CDR1 and CDR2 sequences are SGHNT and YYREEE (reference sequence). Trimming left V 4 bases short and J 1 base short, with 15 bases between. The CDR3 has 16 residues. The CDR3 DNA is TGTGCCAGCAGCCGGGAACAGGGCGATTCCTACAATGAGCAGTTCTTC. The encoded protein is CASSREQGDSYNEQFF.

The chain joins TRBV12-5 to TRBJ1-4; TRBD1 aligns across 8 bases. The CDR3 consists of 16 residues. The junction had 8 bases not matched to a gene; V was cut back by 2 bases and J by 6 bases. Germline-derived CDR1 and CDR2 are LGHNT and FRNRAP. CDR3 in amino acids: CASGLPCQGADEKLFF. The CDR3 bases are TGTGCTAGTGGTTTGCCGTGCCAGGGGGCAGATGAAAAACTGTTTTTT.

The genes are TRBV9 and TRBJ2-3, with D perhaps matching TRBD2 (7 bases). CDR1 SGDLS and CDR2 YYNGEE come from the germline V gene. The ends were cut back, 3 bases at V and 2 bases at J, with 22 bases in the middle. The CDR3 sequence is 18 residues long. CDR3 residues: CASSAWGGLAPLTDTQYF. CDR3 in DNA: TGTGCCAGCAGCGCCTGGGGGGGGCTAGCGCCCCTCACAGATACGCAGTATTTT.

The chain is built from TRBV4-1 and TRBJ2-5, with 11 bases that match TRBD2. This CDR3 is built from 18 residues. The ends lost 5 bases at V and 5 bases at J; junction bases unmatched: 16. The germline CDR1 and CDR2 sequences are MGHRA and YSYEKL. The CDR3, as DNA: TGCGCCAGCAGCGACCGGGACGGAAGACTAGCGGGATGGGAGACCCAGTACTTC. Translation: CASSDRDGRLAGWETQYF.

This clone was found once. The chain carries TRBV6-4 and TRBJ1-5; 7 bases match TRBD1. The CDR3 spans 14 residues. The trim removed 2 bases at V and 6 bases at J, leaving 4 bases unmatched. Germline lookup yields CDR1 MRHNA and CDR2 SNTAGT. CDR3 nucleotides: TGTGCCAGCAGTGACGGGCAGGGGGGTCAGCCCCAGCATTTT. Translation: CASSDGQGGQPQHF.

The rearrangement joins TRBV5-5 to TRBJ2-1; 8 bases are a match to TRBD2. This CDR3 is 15 amino acids long. Trimming cost V 2 bases and J 3 bases; bases outside gene matches: 4. Germline lookup yields CDR1 SGHKS and CDR2 YYEKEE (reference sequence). DNA of the CDR3: TGTGCCAGCAGCTTTGGGCTAGCGGGCTACAATGAGCAGTTCTTC. It specifies CASSFGLAGYNEQFF.

The gene calls are TRBV7-9 and TRBJ2-1, with 10 nucleotides matching TRBD2. This CDR3 spans 17 amino acids. Germline V CDR1 and CDR2: SEHNR, FQNEAQ (reference sequence). V lost 2 bases, J lost 12 bases, and 16 bases stayed unmatched. The CDR3, as DNA: TGTGCCAGCAGCTTATCCTTATGGGCTAGCGGGAGTACGAGGCAGTTCTTC. Its protein product is CASSLSLWASGSTRQFF. The entire variable domain, with the rest obtained from reference TRBV7-9 and TRBJ2-1, is as follows: DTGVSQNPRHKITKRGQNVTFRCDPISEHNRLYWYRQTLGQGPEFLTYFQNEAQLEKSRLLSDRFSAERPKGSFSTLEIQRTEQGDSAMYLCASSLSLWASGSTRQFFGPGTRLTVL.

The J gene is TRBJ1-2, the V gene TRBV30; TRBD1 might be the D (5 bases). Germline V gene lookup returns CDR1 GTSNPN and CDR2 SVGIG (reference sequence). This CDR3 region has 14 residues. With 6 bases removed from V and 5 bases from J, the gap between germline ends came to 19 bases. In DNA form, the CDR3 reads TGTGCCTGTGGTGGTCCTGACAGAGTTTATGGCTACACCTTC. This encodes CACGGPDRVYGYTF.

The chain uses TRBV13 and TRBJ2-1, with D perhaps matching TRBD2 (5 bases). This CDR3 spans 17 amino acids. In germline, CDR1 is PRHDT, CDR2 FYEKMQ (reference sequence). V lost 1 base and J lost 3, with 16 bases in between. The CDR3 DNA is TGTGCCAGCAGCTTAGAACCCTCGGAGGAACACTACAATGAGCAGTTCTTC. Residues: CASSLEPSEEHYNEQFF.

The chain carries TRBV5-1 and TRBJ2-7; TRBD2 matches 9 bases. Germline loops: CDR1 SGHRS, CDR2 YFSETQ. V dropped 0 bases and J dropped 2; count of bases not matched to a gene: 3. The CDR3 spans 15 residues. In DNA, the CDR3 is TGCGCCAGCAGCTTGGGGGCTAGCGGGACCTACGAGCAGTACTTC. Its translation is CASSLGASGTYEQYF.

This clone was picked up one time. The V call is TRBV18, the J call TRBJ2-7; a possible D gene is TRBD1 (6 bases). There are 15 residues in the CDR3. Germline lookup yields CDR1 KGHSH and CDR2 LQKENI. Trimming removed 3 bases from V and 2 bases from J, with 14 bases in between. The CDR3 DNA sequence: TGTGCCAGCTCACCTCTTCACAGGGCTACCTACGAGCAGTACTTC. Protein sequence: CASSPLHRATYEQYF.

The V gene is TRBV27, the J gene TRBJ2-5; 10 bases map to TRBD2. V gave up 5 bases and J gave up 1 base; unmatched junction bases: 7. The CDR3 totals 16 residues. The germline gives CDR1 MNHEY, CDR2 SMNVEV (reference sequence). CDR3 in amino acids: CASSLLSGRAQETQYF. CDR3 in DNA: TGTGCCAGCAGTCTCCTAAGCGGGAGGGCCCAAGAGACCCAGTACTTC.

This clone was seen once. This chain connects TRBV5-6 to TRBJ2-3; TRBD2 matches at 10 bases. The CDR3 runs 15 residues. Trimming took 2 bases from V and 1 from J; bases not matched to a gene: 1. The germline CDR1 and CDR2 sequences are SGHDT and YYEEEE. The CDR3 coding sequence is TGTGCCAGCAGCTTTCTAGCGGGAGGCACAGATACGCAGTATTTT. Translated, it gives CASSFLAGGTDTQYF.